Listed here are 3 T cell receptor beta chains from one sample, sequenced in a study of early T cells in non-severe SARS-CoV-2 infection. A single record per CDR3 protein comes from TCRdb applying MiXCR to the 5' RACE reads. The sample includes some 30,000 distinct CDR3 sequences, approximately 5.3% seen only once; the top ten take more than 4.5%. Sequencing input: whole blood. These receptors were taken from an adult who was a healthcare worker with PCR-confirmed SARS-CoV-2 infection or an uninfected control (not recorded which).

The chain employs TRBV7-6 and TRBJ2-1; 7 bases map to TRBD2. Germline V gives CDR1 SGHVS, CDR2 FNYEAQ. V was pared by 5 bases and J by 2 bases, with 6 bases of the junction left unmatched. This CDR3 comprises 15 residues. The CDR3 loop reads CASSRSSGPYNEQFF. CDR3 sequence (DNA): TGTGCCAGCAGCCGATCTAGCGGACCCTACAATGAGCAGTTCTTC.

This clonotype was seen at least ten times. CDR3 region: CSAPLGALTADTQYF. In DNA form, the CDR3 reads TGCAGTGCTCCCTTGGGCGCTCTAACAGCAGATACGCAGTATTTT. The V and J genes are TRBV20-1 and TRBJ2-3; no reliable D call. This CDR3 is built from 15 residues. The V gene's germline CDR1 is DFQATT and CDR2 SNEGSKA (reference sequence). Trimming removed 5 bases at V and 4 bases at J, with 19 bases between.

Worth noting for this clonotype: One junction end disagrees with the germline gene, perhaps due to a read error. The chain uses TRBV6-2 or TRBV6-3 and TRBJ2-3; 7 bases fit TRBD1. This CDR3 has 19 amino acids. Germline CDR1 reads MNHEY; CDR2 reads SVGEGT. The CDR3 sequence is CDSSYSTHSRGFSTDTQYF. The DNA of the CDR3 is TGTGACAGCAGTTACTCGACCCATAGCAGGGGGTTCAGCACAGATACGCAGTATTTT.